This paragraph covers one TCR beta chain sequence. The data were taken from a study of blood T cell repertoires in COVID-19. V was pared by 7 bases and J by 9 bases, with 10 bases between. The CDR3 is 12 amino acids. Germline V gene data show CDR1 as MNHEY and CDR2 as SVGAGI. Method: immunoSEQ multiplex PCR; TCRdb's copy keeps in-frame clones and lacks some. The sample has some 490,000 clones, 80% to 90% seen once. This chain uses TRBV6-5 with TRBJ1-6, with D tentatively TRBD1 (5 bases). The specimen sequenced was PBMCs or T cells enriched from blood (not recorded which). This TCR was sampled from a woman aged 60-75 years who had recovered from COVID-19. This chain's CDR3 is CASTPRGSPLHF. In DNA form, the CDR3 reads TGTGCCAGCACCCCAAGGGGTTCACCCCTCCACTTT.